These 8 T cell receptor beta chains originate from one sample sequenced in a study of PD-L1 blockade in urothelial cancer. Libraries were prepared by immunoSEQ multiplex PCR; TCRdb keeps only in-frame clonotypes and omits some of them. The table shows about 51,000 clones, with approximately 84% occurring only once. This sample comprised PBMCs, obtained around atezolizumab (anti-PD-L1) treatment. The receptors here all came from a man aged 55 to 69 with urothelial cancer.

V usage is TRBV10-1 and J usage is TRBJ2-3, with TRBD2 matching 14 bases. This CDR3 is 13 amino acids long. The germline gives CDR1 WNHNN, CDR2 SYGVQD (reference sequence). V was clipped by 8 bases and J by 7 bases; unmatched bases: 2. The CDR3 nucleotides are TGCGCCAGCGGGACTAGCGGGAGTTATACGCAGTATTTT. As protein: CASGTSGSYTQYF.

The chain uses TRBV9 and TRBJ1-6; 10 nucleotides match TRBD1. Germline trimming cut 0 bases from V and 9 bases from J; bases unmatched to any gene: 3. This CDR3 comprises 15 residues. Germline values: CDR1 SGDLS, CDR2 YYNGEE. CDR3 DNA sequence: TGTGCCAGCAGCGTAGAAGGACAGGGGGGTTCACCCCTCCACTTT. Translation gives CASSVEGQGGSPLHF.

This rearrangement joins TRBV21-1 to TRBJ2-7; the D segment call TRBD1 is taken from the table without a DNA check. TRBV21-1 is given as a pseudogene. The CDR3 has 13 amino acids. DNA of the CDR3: TGTGCCAGCATCATTGGGACAGGGAACGAGCAGTACTTC. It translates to CASIIGTGNEQYF.

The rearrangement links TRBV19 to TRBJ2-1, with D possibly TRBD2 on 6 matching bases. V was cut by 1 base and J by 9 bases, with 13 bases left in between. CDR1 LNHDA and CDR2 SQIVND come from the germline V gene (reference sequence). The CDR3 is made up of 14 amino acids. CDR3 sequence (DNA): TGTGCCAGTAGTATAGGAGCGGGTAGGGCTGAGCAGTTCTTC. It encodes CASSIGAGRAEQFF.

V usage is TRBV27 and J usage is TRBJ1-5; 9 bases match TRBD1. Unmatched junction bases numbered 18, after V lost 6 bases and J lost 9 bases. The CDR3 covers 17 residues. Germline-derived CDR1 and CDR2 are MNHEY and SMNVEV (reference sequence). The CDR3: CASSPLPRQGDGRPQHF. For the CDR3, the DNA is TGTGCCAGCAGCCCGCTACCCCGACAGGGGGACGGTCGGCCCCAGCATTTT.

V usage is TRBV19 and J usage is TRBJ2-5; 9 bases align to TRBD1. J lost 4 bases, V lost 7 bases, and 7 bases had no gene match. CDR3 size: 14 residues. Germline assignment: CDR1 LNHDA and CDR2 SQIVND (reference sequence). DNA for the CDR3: TGTGCCAGTACAGATACAGGGGGCGGAGAGACCCAGTACTTC. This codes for CASTDTGGGETQYF.

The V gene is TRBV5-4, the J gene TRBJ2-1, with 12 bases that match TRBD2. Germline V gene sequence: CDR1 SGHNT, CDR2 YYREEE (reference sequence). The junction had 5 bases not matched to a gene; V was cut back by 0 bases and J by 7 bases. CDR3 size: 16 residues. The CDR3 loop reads CASSLAPLAGGNEQFF. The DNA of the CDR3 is TGTGCCAGCAGCTTGGCTCCACTAGCGGGGGGAAATGAGCAGTTCTTC.

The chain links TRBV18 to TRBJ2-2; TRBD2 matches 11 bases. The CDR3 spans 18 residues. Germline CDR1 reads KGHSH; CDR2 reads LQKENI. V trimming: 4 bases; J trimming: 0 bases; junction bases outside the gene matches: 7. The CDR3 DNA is TGTGCCAGCTCACTGTCCGGACTAGCGGGTACGAACACCGGGGAGCTGTTTTTT. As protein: CASSLSGLAGTNTGELFF.